This T cell receptor (beta chain) is drawn from a study of OX40 agonist ivuxolimab in advanced cancers. The study's findings and limits: On average, a greater number of expanded clones characterised CD8+ T cells relative to CD4+.

This clone has only a few counts. Its antigen is unidentified. TCRdb's table, derived via immunoSEQ multiplex PCR, lists solely in-frame clones and lacks some. Here the sample spans about 62,000 clones, about 85% being singletons. This TCR was sampled from an adult with an advanced solid tumor such as melanoma, head and neck, liver or kidney cancer. This material consisted of CD4+ or CD8+ T cells sorted from blood, taken in a trial of the OX40 agonist ivuxolimab.

The CDR3 sequence: CASSPGSPSYNEQFF. The DNA for the CDR3 is TGTGCCAGCTCACCGGGGAGCCCCTCTTACAATGAGCAGTTCTTC. This chain joins TRBV18 and TRBJ2-1; tentative D call: TRBD2 (5 bases). Germline CDR1 is KGHSH and CDR2 is LQKENI. The CDR3 sequence is 15 residues long. V was pared by 3 bases and J by 4 bases, with 13 bases between.